The rows below give T cell receptor beta chains drawn from one sample of a study of blood T cell repertoires in COVID-19. TCRdb's table, derived via immunoSEQ multiplex PCR, lists solely in-frame clones and lacks some. The data contain 150,000 to 200,000 clones, around 80% of them singletons. Sequencing was carried out using peripheral blood. These receptors originate from a man in his sixties with active or convalescent COVID-19. Each CDR3 is given with its conserved first and last residue. The D gene is left open where the match is weak. A row's size may be missing; if present it is once, few, many or a size class.

D gene	J gene	clone size	V gene	CDR3 DNA	CDR3 protein
NA	TRBJ1-2	NA	TRBV7-8	TGTGCCAGCAGCTGGGGGGAAGGGGATGGCTACACCTTC	CASSWGEGDGYTF
TRBD1	TRBJ1-5	NA	TRBV27	TGTGCCAGATGGACAGGGGTGCAGCCCCAGCATTTT	CARWTGVQPQHF
NA	TRBJ2-2	NA	TRBV5-5	TGTGCCAGCAGCTTGCTTTCCGGGACATTTAGAGGGGAGCTGTTTTTT	CASSLLSGTFRGELFF
TRBD1	TRBJ1-4	NA	TRBV2	TGTGCCAGCAGCCCTACGGGACAGATTAATGAAAAACTGTTTTTT	CASSPTGQINEKLFF
NA	TRBJ1-2	NA	TRBV9	TGTGCCAGCAGCGGTCTTAACTATGGCTACACCTTC	CASSGLNYGYTF
TRBD1	TRBJ2-7	NA	TRBV18	TGTGCCAGCTCACCAAGGACAGGGGGCGCCTACGAGCAGTACTTC	CASSPRTGGAYEQYF
NA	TRBJ1-4	NA	TRBV7-2	TGTGCCAGCAGCCTGGAAAGGCGGGAAAAACTGTTTTTT	CASSLERREKLFF
NA	TRBJ1-1	NA	TRBV11-2	TGTGCCAGCAGCCTGATCAGGAACACTGAAGCTTTCTTT	CASSLIRNTEAFF
TRBD2	TRBJ2-7	NA	TRBV4-1	TGCGCCAGCAGCCAAGATGGGACGGGGGGGTACGAGCAGTACTTC	CASSQDGTGGYEQYF
TRBD2	TRBJ2-3	NA	TRBV2	TGTGCCAGCAGTGAAGGCGGGGGGGTGGAAGATACGCAGTATTTT	CASSEGGGVEDTQYF
NA	TRBJ1-1	few	TRBV24-1	TGTGCCACCAGTGATACAGGGAACTTGGACACTGAAGCTTTCTTT	CATSDTGNLDTEAFF
TRBD2	TRBJ2-7	NA	TRBV3-1/TRBV3-2	TGTGCCAGCAGCCGCACTAGCGGTGGTACCTACGAGCAGTACTTC	CASSRTSGGTYEQYF
NA	TRBJ2-7	NA	TRBV2	TGTGCCAGTACCCCCGGGGAAGCCTACGAGCAGTACTTC	CASTPGEAYEQYF
NA	TRBJ2-7	NA	TRBV28	TGTGCCAGCAGTTTACCTGGAGGAGAGCAGTACTTC	CASSLPGGEQYF
NA	TRBJ2-6	NA	TRBV7-5	TGTGCCAGAAGCCCTCGACAGGGGGCCAGAGTCTCTGGGGCCAACGTCCTGACTTTC	CARSPRQGARVSGANVLTF
NA	TRBJ2-5	NA	TRBV19	TGTGCCAGCGACGAGGGAGCGTATAGTCGAGAGACCCAGTACTTC	CASDEGAYSRETQYF
NA	TRBJ2-2	few	TRBV2	TGTGCCTCCAGGGGTTCGCCTTTAATGGGCGGGGAGCTGTTTTTT	CASRGSPLMGGELFF
NA	TRBJ1-3	NA	TRBV18	TGTGCCAGCTCACCCGGCAGGGCTGGAAACACCATATATTTT	CASSPGRAGNTIYF
TRBD2	TRBJ2-3	once	TRBV9	TGTGCCAGCAGCGTGGGCGGGAGGGGATTCACAGATACGCAGTATTTT	CASSVGGRGFTDTQYF
TRBD1	TRBJ2-7	few	TRBV11-2	TGTGCCAGCAGCTTAGACAGGGGGCCCTACGAGCAGTACTTC	CASSLDRGPYEQYF
TRBD1	TRBJ1-2	once	TRBV5-4	TGTGCCAGCAGCTCGGGACAGGGGGCGAGCTATGGCTACACCTTC	CASSSGQGASYGYTF
NA	TRBJ1-3	NA	TRBV3-1/TRBV3-2	TGTGCCAGCAGCCTCAACACCGGGAGGGCCTCTGGAAACACCATATATTTT	CASSLNTGRASGNTIYF
NA	TRBJ2-5	few	TRBV7-9	TGTGCCAGCAGCTTAGCAGGGGGAGAGACCCAGTACTTC	CASSLAGGETQYF